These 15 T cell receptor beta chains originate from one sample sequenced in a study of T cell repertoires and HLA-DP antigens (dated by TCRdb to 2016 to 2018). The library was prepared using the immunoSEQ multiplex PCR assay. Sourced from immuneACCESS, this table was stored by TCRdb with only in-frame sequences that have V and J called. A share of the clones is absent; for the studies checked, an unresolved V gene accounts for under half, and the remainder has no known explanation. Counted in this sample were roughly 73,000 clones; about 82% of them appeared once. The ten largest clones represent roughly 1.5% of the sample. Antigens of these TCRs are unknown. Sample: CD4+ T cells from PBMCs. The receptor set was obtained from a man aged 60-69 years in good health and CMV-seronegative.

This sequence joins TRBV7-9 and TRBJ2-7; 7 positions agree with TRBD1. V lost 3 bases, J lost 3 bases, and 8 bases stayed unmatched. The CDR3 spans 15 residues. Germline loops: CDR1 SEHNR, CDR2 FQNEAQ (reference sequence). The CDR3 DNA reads TGTGCCAGCAGCTTGGGACAGTCTAGTGTCTACGAGCAGTACTTC. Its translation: CASSLGQSSVYEQYF.

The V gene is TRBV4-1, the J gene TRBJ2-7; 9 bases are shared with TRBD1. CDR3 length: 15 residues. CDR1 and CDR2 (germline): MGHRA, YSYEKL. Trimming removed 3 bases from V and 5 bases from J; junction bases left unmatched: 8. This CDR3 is CASSQVPGQGDEQYF. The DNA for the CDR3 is TGCGCCAGCAGCCAGGTTCCGGGACAGGGTGACGAGCAGTACTTC.

The CDR3, as DNA: TGCGCCAGCAGCTTGGCCTCGGTAGGGGCTACTAGCACAGATACGCAGTATTTT. Its translation is CASSLASVGATSTDTQYF. The chain carries TRBV5-1 and TRBJ2-3, with D perhaps matching TRBD1 (5 bases). Germline assignment: CDR1 SGHRS and CDR2 YFSETQ. CDR3 length: 18 residues. V dropped 0 bases and J dropped 0 bases, with 17 bases sitting between them.

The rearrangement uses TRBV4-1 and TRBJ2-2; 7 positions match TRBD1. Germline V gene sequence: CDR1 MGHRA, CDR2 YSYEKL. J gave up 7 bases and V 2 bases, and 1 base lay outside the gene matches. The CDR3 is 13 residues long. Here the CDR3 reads CASSQNRGGELFF. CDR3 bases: TGCGCCAGCAGCCAAAACAGGGGCGGGGAGCTGTTTTTT.

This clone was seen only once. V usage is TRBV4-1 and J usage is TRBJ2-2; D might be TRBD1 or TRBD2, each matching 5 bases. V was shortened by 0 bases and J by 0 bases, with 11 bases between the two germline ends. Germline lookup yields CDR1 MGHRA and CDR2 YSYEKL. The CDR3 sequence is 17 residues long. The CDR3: CASSQDPGRTNTGELFF. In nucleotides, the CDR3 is TGCGCCAGCAGCCAAGATCCGGGACGTACGAACACCGGGGAGCTGTTTTTT.

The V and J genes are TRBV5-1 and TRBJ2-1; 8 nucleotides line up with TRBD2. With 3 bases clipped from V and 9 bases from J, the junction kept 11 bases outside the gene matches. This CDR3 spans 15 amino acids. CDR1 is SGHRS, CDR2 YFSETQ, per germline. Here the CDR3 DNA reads TGCGCCAGCAGCTGGGTTAGCGGGACGACAAGTGAGCAGTTCTTC. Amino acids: CASSWVSGTTSEQFF.

CDR3 region: CASSFYGSGSGNEQFF. The CDR3 coding sequence is TGTGCCAGCAGTTTTTATGGTAGCGGGAGTGGAAATGAGCAGTTCTTC. The V gene is TRBV27, the J gene TRBJ2-1, with 9 bases matching TRBD2. V was clipped by 3 bases and J by 7 bases; unmatched bases: 10. In germline, CDR1 is MNHEY, CDR2 SMNVEV (reference sequence). The CDR3 contains 16 residues.

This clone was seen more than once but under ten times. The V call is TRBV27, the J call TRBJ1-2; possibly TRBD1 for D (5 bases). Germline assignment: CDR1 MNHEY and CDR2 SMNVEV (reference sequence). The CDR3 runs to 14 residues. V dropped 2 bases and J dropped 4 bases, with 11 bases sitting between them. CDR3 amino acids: CASSLRGSSYGYTF. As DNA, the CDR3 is TGTGCCAGCAGTTTACGGGGCAGCTCCTATGGCTACACCTTC.

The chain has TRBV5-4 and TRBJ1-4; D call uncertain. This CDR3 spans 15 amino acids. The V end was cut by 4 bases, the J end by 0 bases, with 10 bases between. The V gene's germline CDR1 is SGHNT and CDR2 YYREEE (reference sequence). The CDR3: CASSAGIATNEKLFF. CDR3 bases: TGTGCCAGCAGCGCCGGGATTGCAACTAATGAAAAACTGTTTTTT.

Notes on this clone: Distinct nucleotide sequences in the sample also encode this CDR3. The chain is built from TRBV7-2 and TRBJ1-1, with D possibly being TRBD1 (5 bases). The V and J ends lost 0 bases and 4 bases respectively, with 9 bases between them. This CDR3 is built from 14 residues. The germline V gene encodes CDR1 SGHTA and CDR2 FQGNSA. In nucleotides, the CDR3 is TGTGCCAGCAGCTTAGCGGAGGGGCGCACTGAAGCTTTCTTT. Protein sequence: CASSLAEGRTEAFF. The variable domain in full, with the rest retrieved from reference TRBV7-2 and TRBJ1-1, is GAGVSQSPSNKVTEKGKDVELRCDPISGHTALYWYRQSLGQGLEFLIYFQGNSAPDKSGLPSDRFSAERTGGSVSTLTIQRTQQEDSAVYLCASSLAEGRTEAFFGQGTRLTVV.

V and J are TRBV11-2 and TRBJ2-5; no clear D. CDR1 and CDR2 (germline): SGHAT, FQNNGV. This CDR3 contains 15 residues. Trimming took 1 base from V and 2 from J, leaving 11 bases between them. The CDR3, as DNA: TGTGCCAGCAGCTTAGGGATGGGCGGACAAGAGACCCAGTACTTC. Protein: CASSLGMGGQETQYF.

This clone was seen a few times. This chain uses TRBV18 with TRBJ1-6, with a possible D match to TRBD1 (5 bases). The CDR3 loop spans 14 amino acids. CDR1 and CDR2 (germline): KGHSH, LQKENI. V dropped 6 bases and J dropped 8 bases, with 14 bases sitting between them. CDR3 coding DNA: TGTGCCAGCTCCCTTGACAGAGATCATTCACCCCTCCACTTT. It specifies CASSLDRDHSPLHF.

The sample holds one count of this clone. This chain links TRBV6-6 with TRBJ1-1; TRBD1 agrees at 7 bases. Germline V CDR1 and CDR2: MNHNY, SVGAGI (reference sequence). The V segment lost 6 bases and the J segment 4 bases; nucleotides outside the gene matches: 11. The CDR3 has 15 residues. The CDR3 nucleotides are TGTGCCAGCAGCCCAGACAGGGCTAGTTTCACTGAAGCTTTCTTT. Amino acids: CASSPDRASFTEAFF.

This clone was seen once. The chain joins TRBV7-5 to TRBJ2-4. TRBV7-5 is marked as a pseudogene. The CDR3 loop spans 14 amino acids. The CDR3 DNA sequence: TGTGTCAGAAGCTTGGGGTTAGCCAAAAACATTCAGTACTTC. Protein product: CVRSLGLAKNIQYF.

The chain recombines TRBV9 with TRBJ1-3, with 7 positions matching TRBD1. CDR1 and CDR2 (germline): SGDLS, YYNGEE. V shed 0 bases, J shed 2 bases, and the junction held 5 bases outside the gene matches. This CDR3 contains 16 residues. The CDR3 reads CASSVEQGTAGNTIYF. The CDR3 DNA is TGTGCCAGCAGCGTAGAACAGGGGACGGCTGGAAACACCATATATTTT.